The subject of this entry is one T cell receptor beta chain. This entry is derived from a study of blood T cell repertoires in COVID-19. The table came from immunoSEQ multiplex PCR; TCRdb's copy has only in-frame clones and leaves some out. The sample includes about 400,000 clones, roughly 90% of them seen just once. CDR1 and CDR2 from the germline V gene are KGHDR and SFDVKD. J gave up 2 bases and V 9 bases, and 3 bases lay outside the gene matches. The CDR3 is 14 amino acids. Clinical history as reported by participants underpinned cohort assignment. The sequencing input was PBMCs or T cells enriched from blood (not recorded which). The chain combines TRBV24-1 with TRBJ1-2, with 12 bases fitting TRBD1. The receptor was derived from a woman younger than 45 with acute COVID-19. The CDR3 DNA sequence: TGTGCCACCCGTGGGACAGGGGGCAACTATGGCTACACCTTC. It encodes CATRGTGGNYGYTF.